The following is a TCR beta chain sequence with its context. V lost 3 bases and J lost 4, with 10 bases in between. Germline loops: CDR1 SQVTM, CDR2 ANQGSEA. The CDR3 extends over 13 amino acids. The sample is drawn from a study of T cells in Graves' hyperthyroidism and ophthalmopathy. Amplified TCR beta CDR3 regions derived from RNA transcripts. The HTBI primer set drove a first-round RT-PCR of the TCR CDR3. In TCRdb, the multiplex PCR reads were re-called with MiXCR into one record per CDR3 protein. The data contain around 520,000 distinct CDR3 sequences, 12% to 15% of them singletons. The sample consisted of blood. This sequence was found in a woman between 40 and 50 years old with Graves' hyperthyroidism. The chain employs TRBV29-1 and TRBJ2-1, with D possibly being TRBD2 (6 bases). The CDR3 sequence: CSVERDQYNEQFF. The CDR3 coding sequence is TGCAGCGTTGAGCGGGACCAATACAATGAGCAGTTCTTC.